The clone carrying this T cell receptor (beta chain) came up once. This sample is part of a study of blood T cell repertoires in COVID-19. Whole-study context: From the United States, Italy and Spain came samples of acute and convalescent COVID-19. Sources were T cells, B-cell-depleted T cells, or PBMCs; the material itself was cDNA or gDNA.

Seattle-derived patients entered the study during active infection and were followed longitudinally. Authors' processing steps: Estimates of nucleated cell counts were drawn from the amplification of reference gene primers. Here immunoSEQ multiplex PCR was the method, and the copy in TCRdb shows in-frame clones only, minus some. V and J calls and clone size are as listed in that table; D and trimming were resolved from the DNA. The sample lists approximately 500,000 clones; around nine tenths were seen once. The germline V gene encodes CDR1 MGHRA and CDR2 YSYEKL. V dropped 2 bases and J dropped 1; count of bases not matched to a gene: 7. This CDR3 has 17 residues.

The sequencing input was peripheral blood. The source of this sequence is a woman between 50 and 59 years old with COVID-19, enrolled during active disease. The chain combines TRBV4-1 with TRBJ1-3; TRBD1 aligns across 8 bases. The CDR3 loop is CASSQWGRGLSGNTIYF. CDR3 DNA: TGCGCCAGCAGCCAATGGGGCAGGGGGCTTTCTGGAAACACCATATATTTT.